Given below is one T cell receptor beta chain in context. The germline V gene has CDR1 SGHNT and CDR2 YYREEE (reference sequence). This CDR3 is 14 amino acids long. V lost 2 bases and J 1 base, leaving 9 bases between the germline ends. The record originates from a study of patients and donors after allogeneic stem cell transplantation. One entry per CDR3 protein, called by TCRdb with MiXCR from the RT-PCR reads. The table shows about 960,000 distinct CDR3 sequences, with 15% to 20% occurring only once. The specimen was blood, either unsorted or a sorted T cell fraction (not recorded which). The V call is TRBV5-4, the J call TRBJ1-1; D perhaps matches TRBD1 (6 bases). The TCR was taken from a human donor who was either an allogeneic HSCT recipient or a stem cell or donor lymphocyte infusion donor (not recorded which). It is not recorded whose cells these are; they may come from a transplant donor. Here the CDR3 reads CASSFLGANTEAFF. For the CDR3, the DNA is TGTGCCAGCAGCTTTTTGGGGGCGAACACTGAAGCTTTCTTT.